The present TCR beta chain was sequenced within a study of regulatory T cells in long-lasting Graves disease. This clonotype was recorded many times. To make TCR beta libraries, researchers used iRepertoire HTBI primers and Arm-PCR of CDR3 regions. Original processing methods: Sequenced samples collectively carried approximately 58 TRBV and roughly 15 TRBJ segments. One entry per CDR3 protein, called by TCRdb with MiXCR from the multiplex PCR reads. TCRdb, not the original authors, processed these V and J calls. The table lists around 360,000 distinct CDR3 sequences, under 20% of them singletons, with 20% to 25% in the top ten. Described time point: newly diagnosed GD, antithyroid drugs for less than 3 months. The TCR library was made from RNA extracted from PBMCs. Trimming removed 2 bases at V and 3 bases at J, with 11 bases between. CDR1 is ENHRY and CDR2 is SYGVKD in the germline V gene. CDR3 size: 15 residues.

These data also featured in a second study, about T cells in Graves' hyperthyroidism and ophthalmopathy.

The genes are TRBV10-3 and TRBJ2-1; D remains unclear. The sequence derives from a woman aged 18-29 years with Graves disease. The input for sequencing was peripheral blood mononuclear cells (PBMCs), taken at new diagnosis, from a patient treated with antithyroid drugs. CDR3 sequence: CAISEGASHYNEQFF. In DNA form, the CDR3 reads TGTGCCATCAGTGAGGGTGCGTCTCACTACAATGAGCAGTTCTTC.